This TCR beta chain was identified in a study of blood T cells in healthy people across ages. Study details: When template switching was applied, about one barcoded beta molecule was captured per two T cells.

This clonotype was picked up a small number of times. Antigen specificity is unknown. Findings of the study overall: Both naive CD4+ cell counts and diversity were greater in long-lived donors than in aged donors.

PCR was performed a second time for about 7 to 11 cycles using a sample-barcoded 5' primer and a J-beta primer mix. The template-switch adaptor, which had 12 random nucleotides, put a tag on each cDNA molecule. One entry per CDR3 protein results from TCRdb running MiXCR on the 5' RACE reads. The profile shows 600,000 to 850,000 distinct CDR3 sequences, about 42% of them singletons. Germline V gene sequence: CDR1 SGHTA, CDR2 FQGNSA. Trimming pared 5 bases from V and 7 bases from J, leaving 15 bases between. The CDR3 has 13 residues. The chain links TRBV7-2 to TRBJ2-7; D may be TRBD1 or TRBD2 (5 bases each). The sequence was obtained from a woman in her sixties in good health. The sample taken for sequencing was blood. In nucleotides, the CDR3 is TGTGCCAGCAGCATTGGGACGGTGGGGGAGCAGTACTTC. Translation: CASSIGTVGEQYF.